The 4 T cell receptor beta chains below were found in one sample sequenced in a study of shared clonotypes between healthy human individuals. Sequenced by immunoSEQ multiplex PCR; TCRdb stores in-frame clones only, minus some. The repertoire holds around 2.5 million clones, roughly 93% seen once, with roughly 0.36% in the top ten. Sequencing input: naive CD4+ T cells from PBMCs. The subset here: CD45RA+ positively selected. The receptors derive from a man aged 18 to 30 in good health. Some clones in this sample may be carry-over from other donors' samples.

The chain couples TRBV9 to TRBJ2-3; 9 bases fit TRBD2. The junction had 5 bases not matched to a gene; V was cut back by 4 bases and J by 2 bases. Per the germline V gene, CDR1 is SGDLS and CDR2 is YYNGEE. The CDR3 sequence is 15 residues long. The CDR3 DNA follows: TGTGCCAGCAGCTCCCGACTAGCGGTCACAGATACGCAGTATTTT. This encodes CASSSRLAVTDTQYF.

The V and J genes are TRBV7-2 and TRBJ1-5; D is undetermined. V was pared by 7 bases and J by 9 bases, with 16 bases between. The CDR3 is made up of 13 amino acids. Germline lookup yields CDR1 SGHTA and CDR2 FQGNSA. The CDR3 DNA reads as TGTGCCAGCAACCACGGGGTTGGTGGGCCCCAGCATTTT. It encodes CASNHGVGGPQHF.

The V gene is TRBV29-1, the J gene TRBJ1-4, with no clear D. Germline values: CDR1 SQVTM, CDR2 ANQGSEA. The CDR3 runs 16 residues. Trimming removed 1 base at V and 2 bases at J, with 14 bases between. The CDR3 DNA follows: TGCAGCGTTGAAGGCCGCCGCGCCTCTACTAATGAAAAACTGTTTTTT. It specifies CSVEGRRASTNEKLFF. The full variable domain, its missing parts supplied by reference TRBV29-1 and TRBJ1-4, is SAVISQKPSRDICQRGTSLTIQCQVDSQVTMMFWYRQQPGQSLTLIATANQGSEATYESGFVIDKFPISRPNLTFSTLTVSNMSPEDSSIYLCSVEGRRASTNEKLFFGSGTQLSVL.

This chain links TRBV18 with TRBJ1-1, with 7 bases fitting TRBD1. Per the germline V gene, CDR1 is KGHSH and CDR2 is LQKENI. J was trimmed by 4 bases and V by 6 bases; bases with no gene match: 8. The CDR3 is 14 amino acids. CDR3 in DNA: TGTGCCAGCTCGGCCACAGGGGACGGCACTGAAGCTTTCTTT. As protein: CASSATGDGTEAFF.